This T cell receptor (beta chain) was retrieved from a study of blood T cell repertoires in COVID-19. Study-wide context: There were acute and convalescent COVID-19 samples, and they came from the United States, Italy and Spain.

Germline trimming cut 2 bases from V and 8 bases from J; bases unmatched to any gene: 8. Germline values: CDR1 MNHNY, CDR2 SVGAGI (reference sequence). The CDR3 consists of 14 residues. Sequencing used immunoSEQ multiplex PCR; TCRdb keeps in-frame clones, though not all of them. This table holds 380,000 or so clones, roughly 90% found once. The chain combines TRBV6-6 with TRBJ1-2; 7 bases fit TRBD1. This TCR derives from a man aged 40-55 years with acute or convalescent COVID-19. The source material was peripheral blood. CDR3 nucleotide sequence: TGTGCCAGCAGTTACACGGACAGGCCGGGCGGCTACACCTTC. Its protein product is CASSYTDRPGGYTF.